The rows below give T cell receptor beta chains drawn from one sample of a study of T-cell memory formation after mild COVID-19. TCRdb passed the 5' RACE reads through MiXCR, listing each CDR3 protein once. The sample includes about 470,000 distinct CDR3 sequences, roughly 23% seen only once; the top ten take around 13%. Sequenced sample: PBMCs or a T cell subset sorted from them (not recorded which). The receptors come from an adult woman who had mild COVID-19 (a few samples of this study predate the infection). Cell type and time point are not known. Each CDR3 is given with its conserved first and last residue. D genes are given only for firm matches. Expanded clones get a size class; other rows say once, few or many, or leave the size out.

>many|TRBV30|-|TRBJ2-5
TGTGCCTGGAGTAAGTGGGAGACCCAGTACTTC
CAWSKWETQYF
>few|TRBV5-1|-|TRBJ2-5
TGCGCCAGCAGCCCTCTAAACTCAAATTGGCGTACAGTTCAAGAGACCCAGTACTTC
CASSPLNSNWRTVQETQYF
>-|TRBV24-1|TRBD2|TRBJ2-2
TGTGCCACCAGTGGTGAAGCGGGGAAGGCCGGGGAGCTGTTTTTT
CATSGEAGKAGELFF
>-|TRBV5-1|TRBD2|TRBJ2-5
TGCGCCAGCAGCTTGGACGGGGGGGCGGAGACCCAGTACTTC
CASSLDGGAETQYF
>-|TRBV7-9|TRBD2|TRBJ2-5
TGTGCCAGCAGCCTTTCGGGAGGGCAGTCACAAGAGACCCAGTACTTC
CASSLSGGQSQETQYF
>-|TRBV10-3|TRBD1|TRBJ1-1
TGTGCCATCAGTCGGACAGGGGGGTACACTGAAGCTTTCTTT
CAISRTGGYTEAFF
>few|TRBV19|-|TRBJ2-1
TGTGCCAGTACGGGAACCCGTAGAGGTGATGAGCAGTTCTTC
CASTGTRRGDEQFF
>few|TRBV6-5|TRBD1|TRBJ1-2
TGTGCCAGCAGTCTATCGACAGGGCAGGGCTACACCTTC
CASSLSTGQGYTF
>-|TRBV4-2|-|TRBJ2-5
TGTGCCAGCAGCCAAGATTGGACAGTCCAAGAGACCCAGTACTTC
CASSQDWTVQETQYF
>-|TRBV19|-|TRBJ1-5
TGTGCCAGTAGTATGCGGGAAAGCAATCAGCCCCAGCATTTT
CASSMRESNQPQHF
>-|TRBV9|TRBD1|TRBJ2-5
TGTGCCAGCAGCGGAGGACAGGGGGCGCGAGTCGAGACCCAGTACTTC
CASSGGQGARVETQYF
>-|TRBV7-2|-|TRBJ2-1
TGTGCCAGCAGCTTAGTGGCAGGCTTCAGCTCCTACAATGAGCAGTTCTTC
CASSLVAGFSSYNEQFF
>few|TRBV7-8|-|TRBJ2-2
TGTGCCAGCAGCTCCAGGAACACCGGGGAGCTGTTTTTT
CASSSRNTGELFF
>few|TRBV11-2|TRBD2|TRBJ2-1
TGTGCCAGCAGCTTATATCGGGCTAGCGGGAGATCTGCGAGCTCCTACAATGAGCAGTTCTTC
CASSLYRASGRSASSYNEQFF
>-|TRBV6-2/TRBV6-3|TRBD2|TRBJ2-1
TGTGCCAGCAGTAAATCATTAGCGGGGGTCTCCGACAATGAGCAGTTCTTC
CASSKSLAGVSDNEQFF
>-|TRBV7-2|TRBD1|TRBJ1-2
TGTGCCAGCAGCTTACTCGGACAGGGGAGGGATGGCTACACCTTC
CASSLLGQGRDGYTF
>few|TRBV14|TRBD2|TRBJ2-2
TGTGCCAGCAGGCCTAGCGGAAACACCGGGGAGCTGTTTTTT
CASRPSGNTGELFF
>few|TRBV7-9|-|TRBJ2-5
TGTGCCAGCACCCTTTTTGAGGGGCAAGAGACCCAGTACTTC
CASTLFEGQETQYF
>-|TRBV29-1|-|TRBJ2-3
TGCAGCGGCAGGGGAGGCACAGATACGCAGTATTTT
CSGRGGTDTQYF
>-|TRBV5-1|TRBD1|TRBJ1-2
TGCGCCAGCAGGGACGCCGGGACAGGGGAAGGCTACACCTTC
CASRDAGTGEGYTF
>few|TRBV5-4|TRBD1|TRBJ2-5
TGTGCCAGCACCGGACAGGGGTGGGAGACCCAGTACTTC
CASTGQGWETQYF
>-|TRBV20-1|-|TRBJ2-4
TGCAGTGCTAGAAGGTGGGGGACAACGCAAAACATTCAGTACTTC
CSARRWGTTQNIQYF